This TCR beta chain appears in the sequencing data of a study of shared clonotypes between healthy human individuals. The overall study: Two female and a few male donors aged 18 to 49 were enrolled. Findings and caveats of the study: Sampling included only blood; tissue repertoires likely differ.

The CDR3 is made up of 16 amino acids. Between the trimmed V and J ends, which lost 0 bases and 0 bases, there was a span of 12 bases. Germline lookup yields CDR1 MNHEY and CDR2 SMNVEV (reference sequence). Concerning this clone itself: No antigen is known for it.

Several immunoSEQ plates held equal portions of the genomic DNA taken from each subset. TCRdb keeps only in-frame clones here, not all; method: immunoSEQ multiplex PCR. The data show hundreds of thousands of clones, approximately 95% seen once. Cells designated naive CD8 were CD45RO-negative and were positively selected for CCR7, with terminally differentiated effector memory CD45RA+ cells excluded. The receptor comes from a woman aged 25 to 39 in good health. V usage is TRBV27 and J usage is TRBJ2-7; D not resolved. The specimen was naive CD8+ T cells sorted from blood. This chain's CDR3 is CASSLSKGVSSYEQYF. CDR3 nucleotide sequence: TGTGCCAGCAGTTTATCGAAGGGCGTCAGCTCCTACGAGCAGTACTTC.